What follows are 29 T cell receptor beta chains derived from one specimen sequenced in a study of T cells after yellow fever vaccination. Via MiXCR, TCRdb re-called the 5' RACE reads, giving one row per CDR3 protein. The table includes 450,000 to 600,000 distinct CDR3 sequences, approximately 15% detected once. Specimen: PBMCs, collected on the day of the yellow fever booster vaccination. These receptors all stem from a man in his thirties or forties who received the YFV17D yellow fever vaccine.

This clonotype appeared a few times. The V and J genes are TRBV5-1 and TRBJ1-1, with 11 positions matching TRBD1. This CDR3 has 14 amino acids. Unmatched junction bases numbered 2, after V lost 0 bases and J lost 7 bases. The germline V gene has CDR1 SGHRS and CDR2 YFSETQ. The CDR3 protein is CASSLGDRGYEAFF. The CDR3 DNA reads TGCGCCAGCAGCTTGGGGGACAGGGGGTATGAAGCTTTCTTT.

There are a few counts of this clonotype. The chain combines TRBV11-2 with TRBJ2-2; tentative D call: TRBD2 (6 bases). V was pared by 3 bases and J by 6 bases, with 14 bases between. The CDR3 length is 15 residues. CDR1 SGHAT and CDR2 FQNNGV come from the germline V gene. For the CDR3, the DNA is TGTGCCAGCAGCTTCGCTGGGACTTCGTCCGGGGAGCTGTTTTTT. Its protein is CASSFAGTSSGELFF.

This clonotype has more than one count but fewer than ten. CDR3 in DNA: TGCAGTGCTAGGAAGAGGGAGGACCCGAACACTGAAGCTTTCTTT. Protein product: CSARKREDPNTEAFF. V is TRBV20-1 and J is TRBJ1-1; no definite D call. This CDR3 region has 15 residues. The germline gives CDR1 DFQATT, CDR2 SNEGSKA (reference sequence). V lost 3 bases, J lost 1 base, and 15 bases lay in between.

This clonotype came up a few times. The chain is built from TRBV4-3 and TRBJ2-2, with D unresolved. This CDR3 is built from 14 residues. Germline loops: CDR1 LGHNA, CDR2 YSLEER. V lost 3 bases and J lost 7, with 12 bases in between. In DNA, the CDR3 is TGCGCCAGCAGCCAGGGTCGGACGAACGGGGAGCTGTTTTTT. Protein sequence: CASSQGRTNGELFF.

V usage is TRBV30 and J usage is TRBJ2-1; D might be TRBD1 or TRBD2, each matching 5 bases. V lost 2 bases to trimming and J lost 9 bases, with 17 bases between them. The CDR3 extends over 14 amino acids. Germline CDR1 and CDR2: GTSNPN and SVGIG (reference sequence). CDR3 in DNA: TGTGCCTGGAGTCCGACCGGGACCCAGGGTGAGCAGTTCTTC. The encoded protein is CAWSPTGTQGEQFF.

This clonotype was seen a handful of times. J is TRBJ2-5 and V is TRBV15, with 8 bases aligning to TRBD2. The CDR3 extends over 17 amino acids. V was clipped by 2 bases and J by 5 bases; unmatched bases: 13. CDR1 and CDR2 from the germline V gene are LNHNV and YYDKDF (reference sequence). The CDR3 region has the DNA TGTGCCACCAGCAGAAGATCGGGACTAGTACCCATGGAGACCCAGTACTTC. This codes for CATSRRSGLVPMETQYF.

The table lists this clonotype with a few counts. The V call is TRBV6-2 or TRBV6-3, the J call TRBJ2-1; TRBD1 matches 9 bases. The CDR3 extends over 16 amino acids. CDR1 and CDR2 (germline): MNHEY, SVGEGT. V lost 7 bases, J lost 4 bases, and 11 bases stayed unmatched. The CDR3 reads CASIPKQGTGYNEQFF. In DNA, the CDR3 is TGTGCCAGCATACCAAAACAAGGGACAGGGTACAATGAGCAGTTCTTC.

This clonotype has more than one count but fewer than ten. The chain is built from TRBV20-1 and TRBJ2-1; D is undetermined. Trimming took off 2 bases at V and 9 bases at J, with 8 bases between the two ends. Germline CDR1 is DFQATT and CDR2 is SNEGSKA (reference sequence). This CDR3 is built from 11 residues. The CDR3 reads CSARIRLEQFF. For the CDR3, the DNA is TGCAGTGCTAGAATACGCCTTGAGCAGTTCTTC.

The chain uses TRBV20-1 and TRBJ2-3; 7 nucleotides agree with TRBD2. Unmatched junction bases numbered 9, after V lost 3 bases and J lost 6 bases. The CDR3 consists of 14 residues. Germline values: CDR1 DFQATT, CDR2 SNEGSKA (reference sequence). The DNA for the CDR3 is TGCAGTGCTAGTCGGGACTCCGGGGGGGATACGCAGTATTTT. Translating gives CSASRDSGGDTQYF.

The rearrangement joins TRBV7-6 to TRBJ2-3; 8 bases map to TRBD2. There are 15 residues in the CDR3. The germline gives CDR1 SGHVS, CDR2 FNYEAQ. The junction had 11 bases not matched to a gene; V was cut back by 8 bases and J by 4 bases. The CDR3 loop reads CASSRGGVSPDTQYF. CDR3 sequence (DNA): TGTGCCAGCTCCCGGGGGGGAGTGTCCCCAGATACGCAGTATTTT.

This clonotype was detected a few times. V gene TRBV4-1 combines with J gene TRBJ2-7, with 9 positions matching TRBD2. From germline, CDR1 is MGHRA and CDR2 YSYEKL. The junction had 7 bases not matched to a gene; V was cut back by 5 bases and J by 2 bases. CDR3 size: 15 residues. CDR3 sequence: CASSYTAGGPYEQYF. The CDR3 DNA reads TGCGCCAGCAGCTATACCGCGGGAGGGCCCTACGAGCAGTACTTC.

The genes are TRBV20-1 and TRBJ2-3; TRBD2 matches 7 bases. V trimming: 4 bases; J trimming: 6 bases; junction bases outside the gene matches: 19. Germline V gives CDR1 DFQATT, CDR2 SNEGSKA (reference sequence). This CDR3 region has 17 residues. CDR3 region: CSATPFIGLVLGDTQYF. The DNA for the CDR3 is TGCAGTGCTACCCCCTTCATCGGACTAGTTCTAGGGGATACGCAGTATTTT.

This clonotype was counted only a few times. CDR3 coding DNA: TGTGCCAGCAAAGAAGCGGGAGGGCCTTCCAATGAGCAGTTCTTC. Translation gives CASKEAGGPSNEQFF. The rearrangement uses TRBV6-1 and TRBJ2-1, with 10 positions matching TRBD2. Unmatched junction bases numbered 9, after V lost 7 bases and J lost 6 bases. The CDR3 is made up of 15 amino acids. The germline gives CDR1 MNHNS, CDR2 SASEGT.

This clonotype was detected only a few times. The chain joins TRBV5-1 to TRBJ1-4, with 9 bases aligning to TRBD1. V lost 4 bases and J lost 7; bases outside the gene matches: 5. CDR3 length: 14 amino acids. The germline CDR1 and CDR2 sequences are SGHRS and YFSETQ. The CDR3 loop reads CASSRDRVGEKLFF. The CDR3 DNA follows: TGCGCCAGCAGCAGGGACAGGGTTGGTGAAAAACTGTTTTTT.

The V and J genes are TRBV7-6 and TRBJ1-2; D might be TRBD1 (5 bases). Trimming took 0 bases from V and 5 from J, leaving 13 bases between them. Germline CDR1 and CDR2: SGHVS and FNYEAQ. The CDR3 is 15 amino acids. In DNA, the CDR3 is TGTGCCAGCAGCTTAGCGATGGGGGAATCGTATGGCTACACCTTC. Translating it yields CASSLAMGESYGYTF.

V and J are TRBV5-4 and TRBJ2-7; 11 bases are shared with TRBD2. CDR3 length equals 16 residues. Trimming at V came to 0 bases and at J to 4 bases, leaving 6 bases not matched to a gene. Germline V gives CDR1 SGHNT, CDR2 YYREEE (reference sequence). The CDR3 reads CASSLELAGGRYEQYF. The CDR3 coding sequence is TGTGCCAGCAGCTTGGAGCTAGCGGGAGGACGGTACGAGCAGTACTTC.

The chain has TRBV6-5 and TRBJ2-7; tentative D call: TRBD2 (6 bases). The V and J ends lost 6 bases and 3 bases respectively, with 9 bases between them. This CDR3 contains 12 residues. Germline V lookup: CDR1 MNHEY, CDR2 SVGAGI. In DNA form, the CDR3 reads TGTGCCAGCAGGACGGGGGACTACGAGCAGTACTTC. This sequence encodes CASRTGDYEQYF.

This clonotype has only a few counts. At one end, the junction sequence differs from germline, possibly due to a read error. This CDR3 reads CASSQGQGDNEQFF. The CDR3 nucleotides read TGTGCTAGCAGCCAGGGCCAAGGGGACAATGAGCAGTTCTTC. The J gene is TRBJ2-1, the V gene TRBV7-7; tentatively, D is TRBD1 (5 bases). CDR3 size: 14 residues. Germline V gene data show CDR1 as SSHAT and CDR2 as FNYEAQ (reference sequence).

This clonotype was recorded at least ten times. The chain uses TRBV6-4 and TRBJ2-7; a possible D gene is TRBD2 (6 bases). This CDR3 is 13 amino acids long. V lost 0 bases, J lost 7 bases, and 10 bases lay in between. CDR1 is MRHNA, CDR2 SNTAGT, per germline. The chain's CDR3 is CASSDSSRGEQYF. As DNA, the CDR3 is TGTGCCAGCAGTGACTCGTCCCGGGGGGAGCAGTACTTC.

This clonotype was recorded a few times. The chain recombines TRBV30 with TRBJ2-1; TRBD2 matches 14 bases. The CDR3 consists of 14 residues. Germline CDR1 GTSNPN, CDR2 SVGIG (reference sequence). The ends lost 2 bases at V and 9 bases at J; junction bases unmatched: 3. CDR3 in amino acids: CAWSSGLAGGEQFF. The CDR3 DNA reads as TGTGCCTGGAGTTCCGGACTAGCGGGGGGTGAGCAGTTCTTC.

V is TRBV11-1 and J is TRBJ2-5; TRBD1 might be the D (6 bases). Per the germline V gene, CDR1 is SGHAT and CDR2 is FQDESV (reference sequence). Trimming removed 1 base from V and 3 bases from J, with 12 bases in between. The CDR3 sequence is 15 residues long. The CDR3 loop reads CASSLGLDRKETQYF. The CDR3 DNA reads TGTGCCAGCAGCTTAGGGTTGGACAGAAAAGAGACCCAGTACTTC.

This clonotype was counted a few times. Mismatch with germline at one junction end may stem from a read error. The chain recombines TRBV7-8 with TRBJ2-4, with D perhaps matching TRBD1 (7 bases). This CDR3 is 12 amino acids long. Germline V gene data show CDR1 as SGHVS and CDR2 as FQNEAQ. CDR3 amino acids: CASSGETGRNTF. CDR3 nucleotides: TGTGCCAGCAGCGGAGAGACAGGGAGGAACACTTTC.

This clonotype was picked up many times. CDR3 nucleotide sequence: TGTGCCAGCAGCCCAAGCGGTCTAGCGGGGTACAATGAGCAGTTCTTC. Translated, it gives CASSPSGLAGYNEQFF. This chain connects TRBV7-8 to TRBJ2-1, with 9 bases fitting TRBD2. In germline, CDR1 is SGHVS, CDR2 FQNEAQ. The CDR3 is 16 residues long. The V and J ends lost 5 bases and 4 bases, in that order; junction bases with no gene match: 9.

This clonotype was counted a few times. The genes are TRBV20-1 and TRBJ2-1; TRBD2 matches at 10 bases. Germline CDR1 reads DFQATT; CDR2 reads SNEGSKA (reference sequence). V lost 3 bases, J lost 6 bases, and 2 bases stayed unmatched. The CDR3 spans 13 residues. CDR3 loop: CSASGLAANEQFF. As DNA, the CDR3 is TGCAGTGCTAGCGGACTAGCGGCCAATGAGCAGTTCTTC.

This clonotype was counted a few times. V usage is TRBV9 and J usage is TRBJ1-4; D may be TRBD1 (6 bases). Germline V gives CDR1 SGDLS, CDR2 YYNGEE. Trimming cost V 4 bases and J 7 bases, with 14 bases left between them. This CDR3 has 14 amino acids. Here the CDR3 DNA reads TGTGCCAGCAGCTCAGGGACACAGCGTGAAAAACTGTTTTTT. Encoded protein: CASSSGTQREKLFF.

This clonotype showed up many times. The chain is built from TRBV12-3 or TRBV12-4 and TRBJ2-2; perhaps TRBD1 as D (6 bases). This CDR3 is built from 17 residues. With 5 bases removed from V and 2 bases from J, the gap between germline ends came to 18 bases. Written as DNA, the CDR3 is TGTGCCAGCAGTGACACCGGGACACATATTAACACCGGGGAGCTGTTTTTT. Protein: CASSDTGTHINTGELFF.

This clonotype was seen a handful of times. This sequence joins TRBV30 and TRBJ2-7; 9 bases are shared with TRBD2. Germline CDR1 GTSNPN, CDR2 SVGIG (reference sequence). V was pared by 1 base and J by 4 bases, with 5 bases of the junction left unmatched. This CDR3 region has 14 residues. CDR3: CAWSGAGGKYEQYF. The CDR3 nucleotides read TGTGCCTGGAGTGGGGCGGGAGGGAAGTACGAGCAGTACTTC. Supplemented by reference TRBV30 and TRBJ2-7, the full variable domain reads SQTIHQWPATLVQPVGSPLSLECTVEGTSNPNLYWYRQAAGRGLQLLFYSVGIGQISSEVPQNLSASRPQDRQFILSSKKLLLSDSGFYLCAWSGAGGKYEQYFGPGTRLTVT.

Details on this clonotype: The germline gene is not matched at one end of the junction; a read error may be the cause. CDR3: CASSLDPSGYEQYF. As DNA, the CDR3 is TGCGCTAGCAGCTTGGATCCCTCGGGCTACGAGCAGTACTTC. The V gene is TRBV5-1, the J gene TRBJ2-7; D call uncertain. Germline V gene sequence: CDR1 SGHRS, CDR2 YFSETQ. CDR3 length: 14 residues. Looking up the rest from reference TRBV5-1 and TRBJ2-7 gives the full variable domain: KAGVTQTPRYLIKTRGQQVTLSCSPISGHRSVSWYQQTPGQGLQFLFEYFSETQRNKGNFPGRFSGRQFSNSRSEMNVSTLELGDSALYLCASSLDPSGYEQYFGPGTRLTVT.

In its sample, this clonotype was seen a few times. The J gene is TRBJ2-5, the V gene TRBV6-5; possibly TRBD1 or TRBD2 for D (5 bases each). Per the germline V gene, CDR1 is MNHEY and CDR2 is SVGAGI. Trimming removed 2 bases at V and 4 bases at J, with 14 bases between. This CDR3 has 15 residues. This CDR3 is CASSYHPRGIETQYF. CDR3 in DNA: TGTGCCAGCAGTTACCACCCGAGGGGTATAGAGACCCAGTACTTC.